Below, one TCR beta chain is given with its context. Its target is not known. With the 5' RACE reads reprocessed, TCRdb shows one record per CDR3 protein and no DNA. The specimen's table records around 150,000 distinct CDR3 sequences. The data derive from a study of monozygotic twins with inflammatory bowel disease. The germline gives CDR1 SGHDN, CDR2 FVKESK. This CDR3 is built from 18 residues. General observations from the study: Since immunosuppressive treatments differed, patient repertoires may have gained added variability. No detectable difference in repertoire similarity separated concordant from discordant twins, possibly as a result of limited power.

This clonotype was obtained from a human donor with ulcerative colitis or Crohn's disease, or a healthy co-twin of an affected twin (not recorded which). This chain joins TRBV14 and TRBJ2-2; TCRdb's assignment of TRBD2 cannot be checked, as there is no DNA. Specimen: blood. Here the CDR3 reads CASSHAWASGRAAGELFF.